This paragraph covers one TCR beta chain sequence. This record belongs to a study of T cell changes during pregnancy in multiple sclerosis. Data came from immunoSEQ multiplex PCR; TCRdb stores just in-frame clones and leaves some out. Of about 58,000 clones listed, around 90% are singletons. The trim removed 2 bases at V and 0 bases at J, leaving 3 bases unmatched. The germline gives CDR1 KGHSH, CDR2 LQKENI. The CDR3 contains 15 residues. The TCR was taken from a female donor in good health, enrolled as a control in a pregnancy study. The chain combines TRBV18 with TRBJ2-7; 8 bases are shared with TRBD1. The specimen comprised CD4+ T cells from peripheral blood mononuclear cells, sampled after pregnancy. CDR3 amino acids: CASSPWTGSSYEQYF. The CDR3 bases are TGTGCCAGCTCACCATGGACAGGGAGCTCCTACGAGCAGTACTTC.